One and the same sample provided the 24 T cell receptor beta chains below, sequenced in a study of CD8+CD57+ T cells in acquired aplastic anemia. TCR beta VDJ combinations and CDR3 sequences were profiled from genomic DNA. TCRdb re-called the reads with MiXCR, one entry per CDR3 protein. The sample lists some 120,000 distinct CDR3 sequences; 48% were seen once. Sequenced: sorted CD4+, CD8+, or CD8+CD57+ T cells (not recorded which) from PBMCs. These receptors all come from a human donor in good health, serving as a control.

This clonotype is medium-sized within its sample. This sequence joins TRBV24-1 and TRBJ2-7, with a weak D call TRBD2 (5 bases). Between the trimmed V and J ends, which lost 1 base and 2 bases, there was a span of 17 bases. This CDR3 is 17 amino acids long. Germline values: CDR1 KGHDR, CDR2 SFDVKD. The CDR3 DNA reads as TGTGCCACCAGTGATTTATTTAGCCAGCGGTCGCCCTACGAGCAGTACTTC. Translated: CATSDLFSQRSPYEQYF.

This clonotype has at least ten counts. The gene calls are TRBV7-2 and TRBJ2-2; a weak D match, TRBD2 (6 bases). The CDR3 covers 15 residues. V lost 9 bases, J lost 5 bases, and 19 bases lay in between. Germline assignment: CDR1 SGHTA and CDR2 FQGNSA. CDR3 nucleotide sequence: TGTGCCAGTCGGTCGGGGATACGGGGGACCGGGGAGCTGTTTTTT. Its translation is CASRSGIRGTGELFF. The full variable domain, rest sourced from reference TRBV7-2 and TRBJ2-2, is GAGVSQSPSNKVTEKGKDVELRCDPISGHTALYWYRQSLGQGLEFLIYFQGNSAPDKSGLPSDRFSAERTGGSVSTLTIQRTQQEDSAVYLCASRSGIRGTGELFFGEGSRLTVL.

This chain uses TRBV11-2 with TRBJ2-5; the D gene could be TRBD1 or TRBD2 (5 bases each). This CDR3 has 13 amino acids. V lost 5 bases, J lost 5 bases, and 12 bases lay in between. Germline CDR1 and CDR2: SGHAT and FQNNGV. The chain's CDR3 is CASSTRDGETQYF. The CDR3 nucleotides are TGTGCCAGCAGCACCAGGGACGGGGAGACCCAGTACTTC.

This clonotype was detected ten times or more. The CDR3 is CASSQDLGRTEAFF. In DNA, the CDR3 is TGCGCCAGCAGCCAAGATTTGGGTCGTACTGAAGCTTTCTTT. The chain carries TRBV4-3 and TRBJ1-1; D unresolved. This CDR3 region has 14 residues. The V gene's germline CDR1 is LGHNA and CDR2 YSLEER. V lost 0 bases and J lost 5, with 10 bases in between.

V and J are TRBV12-3 or TRBV12-4 and TRBJ1-3, with D unresolved. V lost 1 base and J 0 bases, leaving 7 bases between the germline ends. The length of the CDR3 is 15 residues. CDR3 in amino acids: CASSLGSASGNTIYF. The CDR3 nucleotides read TGTGCCAGCAGTTTAGGTTCGGCCTCTGGAAACACCATATATTTT.

About this clonotype itself: One end of the junction varies from germline; a read error may be responsible. The J gene is TRBJ1-2, the V gene TRBV7-8, with 7 nucleotides matching TRBD1. The CDR3 is 13 amino acids. Germline-derived CDR1 and CDR2 are SGHVS and FQNEAQ. CDR3 region: CVSSSTGLYGYTF. In DNA, the CDR3 is TGTGTCAGCAGCTCGACAGGGCTCTATGGCTACACCTTC.

This clonotype has more than one count but fewer than ten. This clone may be a read error of a much larger clone one base away. The CDR3 region is CVSSLDRMNTEAFF. The DNA for the CDR3 is TGTGTCAGCAGCTTGGACAGAATGAACACTGAAGCTTTCTTT. J is TRBJ1-1 and V is TRBV5-8; perhaps TRBD1 as D (6 bases). Germline V gives CDR1 SGHTS, CDR2 YDEGEE. This CDR3 has 14 residues.

By share, this clonotype counts as medium-sized. The V call is TRBV29-1, the J call TRBJ2-7; 9 bases fit TRBD1. Germline CDR1 reads SQVTM; CDR2 reads ANQGSEA. Trimming removed 5 bases from V and 3 bases from J; junction bases left unmatched: 5. CDR3 length: 13 amino acids. The CDR3 is CSVQGQGGYEQYF. The DNA of the CDR3 is TGCAGCGTTCAGGGACAGGGAGGCTACGAGCAGTACTTC.

The chain employs TRBV20-1 and TRBJ1-3; the D gene is possibly TRBD1 (5 bases). This CDR3 is built from 12 residues. Trimming pared 0 bases from V and 8 bases from J, leaving 8 bases between. The germline CDR1 and CDR2 sequences are DFQATT and SNEGSKA (reference sequence). DNA for the CDR3: TGCAGTGCTAGAGAACAAGGGGACACCATATATTTT. This codes for CSAREQGDTIYF.

The sample holds a few counts of this clonotype. V is TRBV5-1 and J is TRBJ2-1, with D possibly TRBD2 on 6 matching bases. Germline CDR1 is SGHRS and CDR2 is YFSETQ. The CDR3 has 17 residues. Trimming cost V 4 bases and J 9 bases, with 26 bases left between them. CDR3 sequence: CASSPGSGRLPGGEQFF. CDR3 DNA: TGCGCCAGCAGCCCGGGGAGCGGGCGCTTACCCGGCGGTGAGCAGTTCTTC.

This clonotype was found many times. The V and J genes are TRBV7-2 and TRBJ2-2; weak D call: TRBD2 (6 bases). Germline CDR1 reads SGHTA; CDR2 reads FQGNSA. With 5 bases removed from V and 2 bases from J, the gap between germline ends came to 15 bases. The CDR3 totals 16 residues. CDR3 loop: CASSLVWTTNTGELFF. Here the CDR3 DNA reads TGTGCCAGCAGCCTTGTTTGGACTACAAACACCGGGGAGCTGTTTTTT.

V gene TRBV20-1 combines with J gene TRBJ1-2; D possibly corresponds to TRBD1 (6 bases). The CDR3 has 14 residues. The germline V gene encodes CDR1 DFQATT and CDR2 SNEGSKA (reference sequence). V was trimmed by 4 bases and J by 5 bases, leaving 17 bases between them. The CDR3 coding sequence is TGCAGTGCTACCAAGGACAGCGCACTGTATGGCTACACCTTC. It codes for CSATKDSALYGYTF.

The gene calls are TRBV2 and TRBJ2-7; 7 bases match TRBD2. This CDR3 has 15 amino acids. J gave up 2 bases and V 2 bases, and 6 bases lay outside the gene matches. Germline CDR1 SNHLY, CDR2 FYNNEI. Here the CDR3 DNA reads TGTGCCAGCAGTGAAAGGGGACGGGGGGCCTACGAGCAGTACTTC. This encodes CASSERGRGAYEQYF.

Only a few counts were recorded for this clonotype. The chain uses TRBV6-1 and TRBJ1-6, with D perhaps TRBD1 (5 bases). The germline V and J ends were trimmed by 3 bases and 5 bases, with 8 bases remaining between them. The CDR3 is 14 residues long. Germline V lookup: CDR1 MNHNS, CDR2 SASEGT. The CDR3: CASSEGHDNSPLHF. CDR3 nucleotide sequence: TGTGCCAGCAGTGAGGGGCACGATAATTCACCCCTCCACTTT.

The V call is TRBV7-2, the J call TRBJ2-5; D is unclear. The ends were cut back, 0 bases at V and 9 bases at J, with 14 bases in the middle. The CDR3 covers 14 residues. Germline CDR1 and CDR2: SGHTA and FQGNSA. CDR3 loop: CASSLASTSWAQYF. Here the CDR3 DNA reads TGTGCCAGCAGCTTAGCGAGCACATCATGGGCCCAGTACTTC.

This clonotype was counted many times. The V call is TRBV7-2, the J call TRBJ1-3, with D perhaps TRBD1 (5 bases). This CDR3 comprises 21 residues. Germline CDR1 is SGHTA and CDR2 is FQGNSA. Between the trimmed V and J ends, which lost 0 bases and 1 base, there was a span of 25 bases. The CDR3 region is CASSLAIGQGYIKGSGNTIYF. CDR3 DNA sequence: TGTGCCAGCAGCTTAGCGATCGGGCAGGGCTACATAAAGGGGTCTGGAAACACCATATATTTT.

In regard to this clonotype: The germline gene is not matched at one end of the junction; a read error may be the cause. The rearrangement uses TRBV29-1 and TRBJ1-1; 7 bases are shared with TRBD1. CDR3 length equals 13 residues. The germline V gene encodes CDR1 SQVTM and CDR2 ANQGSEA. CDR3 in DNA: TGCGGCGTTCGACAGGGTCGGATCACTGAAGCTTTCTTT. Translated, it gives CGVRQGRITEAFF. The full variable domain, completed using reference TRBV29-1 and TRBJ1-1, is SAVISQKPSRDICQRGTSLTIQCQVDSQVTMMFWYRQQPGQSLTLIATANQGSEATYESGFVIDKFPISRPNLTFSTLTVSNMSPEDSSIYLCGVRQGRITEAFFGQGTRLTVV.

Points on this clonotype: Given the absence of the conserved phenylalanine or tryptophan at the CDR3 end, a read error is likely. Because the CDR3's place on the DNA is in doubt, the DNA is left out and the CDR3 is given as listed by TCRdb. The rearrangement joins TRBV10-3 to TRBJ2-1; TRBD2, the table's D call, lacks a check against the DNA. Counting both end residues, the CDR3 totals 13 amino acids. Germline V gene sequence: CDR1 ENHRY, CDR2 SYGVKD. CDR3 loop: CAISELSGGASTV.

This clonotype was counted many times. V gene TRBV4-2 combines with J gene TRBJ2-1, with 12 bases that match TRBD2. J was trimmed by 4 bases and V by 0 bases; bases with no gene match: 4. The CDR3 totals 17 residues. Looked up from germline, CDR1 is LGHNA and CDR2 is YNFKEQ. The CDR3 nucleotides read TGTGCCAGCAGCCAAGAGATAGGGACTAGCGGGTACAATGAGCAGTTCTTC. Translating it yields CASSQEIGTSGYNEQFF.

Ten or more counts support this clonotype. The chain recombines TRBV11-2 with TRBJ1-2, with a weak D call TRBD1 (5 bases). Germline V gene data show CDR1 as SGHAT and CDR2 as FQNNGV. V dropped 3 bases and J dropped 4 bases, with 15 bases sitting between them. The CDR3 loop spans 15 amino acids. The CDR3 here is CASSLDRRDLYGYTF. The CDR3 DNA reads TGTGCCAGCAGCTTGGACCGAAGGGACCTCTATGGCTACACCTTC.

This clonotype turned up a few times. The rearrangement uses TRBV19 and TRBJ1-2, with a tentative D call TRBD1 (5 bases). V shed 10 bases and J shed 3 bases, with 18 bases lying between them. Looked up from germline, CDR1 is LNHDA and CDR2 is SQIVND (reference sequence). The CDR3 consists of 14 residues. Here the CDR3 reads CATHPSQGHYGYTF. The CDR3 coding sequence is TGTGCCACCCACCCGTCCCAGGGCCACTATGGCTACACCTTC.

The chain carries TRBV10-1 and TRBJ1-2; D uncertain. Trimming left V 1 base short and J 4 bases short, with 10 bases between. The CDR3 sequence is 14 residues long. Germline loops: CDR1 WNHNN, CDR2 SYGVQD (reference sequence). CDR3 nucleotide sequence: TGCGCCAGCAGTGAGTGGAGGGTGACCTATGGCTACACCTTC. It encodes CASSEWRVTYGYTF.

This clonotype was detected many times. The chain uses TRBV6-1 and TRBJ1-3, with unresolved D. Germline loops: CDR1 MNHNS, CDR2 SASEGT. V was clipped by 6 bases and J by 0 bases, with 6 bases between them. The CDR3 contains 13 residues. Here the CDR3 reads CASSSHSGNTIYF. The CDR3 DNA sequence: TGTGCCAGCAGCTCCCACTCTGGAAACACCATATATTTT.

This clonotype has ten or more counts. The CDR3: CATSRDRAAGADTQYF. CDR3 DNA: TGTGCCACCAGCAGAGATCGGGCAGCGGGTGCAGATACGCAGTATTTT. This sequence joins TRBV15 and TRBJ2-3; a possible D gene is TRBD2 (6 bases). CDR1 LNHNV and CDR2 YYDKDF come from the germline V gene (reference sequence). Deletions cut 0 bases from V and 4 bases from J, with 14 bases between. The CDR3 is made up of 16 amino acids.